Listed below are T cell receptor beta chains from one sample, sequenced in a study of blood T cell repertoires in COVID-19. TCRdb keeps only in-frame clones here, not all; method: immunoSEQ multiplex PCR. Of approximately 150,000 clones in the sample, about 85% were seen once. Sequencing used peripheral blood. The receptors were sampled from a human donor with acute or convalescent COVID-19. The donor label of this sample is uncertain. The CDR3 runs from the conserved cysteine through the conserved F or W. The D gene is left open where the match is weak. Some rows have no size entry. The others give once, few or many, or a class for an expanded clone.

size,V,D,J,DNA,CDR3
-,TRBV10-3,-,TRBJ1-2,TGTGCCATCAGTGAGGTCGCCCGGACAGACAACTATGGCTACACCTTC,CAISEVARTDNYGYTF
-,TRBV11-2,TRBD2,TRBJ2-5,TGTGCCAGCAGCTTGGGAGTGAGGACTAGCGGACAAGAGACCCAGTACTTC,CASSLGVRTSGQETQYF
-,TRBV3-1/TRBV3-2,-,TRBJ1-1,TGTGCCAGCAGCCTCGGTTCAGGTCATCAGGAAGCTTTCTTT,CASSLGSGHQEAFF
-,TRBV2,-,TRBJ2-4,TGTGCCAGCAGAGAGTCTCTAGCCAAAAACATTCAGTACTTC,CASRESLAKNIQYF
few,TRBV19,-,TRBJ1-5,TGTGCCAGTAGTGGCGACAGTTATCAGCCCCAGCATTTT,CASSGDSYQPQHF
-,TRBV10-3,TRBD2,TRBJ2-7,TGTGCCATCAGAGGACTAGCGGGGGGCGAGCAGTACTTC,CAIRGLAGGEQYF
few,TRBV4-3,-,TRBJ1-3,TGCGCCAGCAGCCAAGCGTCCGGGGGAGGAGGAAACACCATATATTTT,CASSQASGGGGNTIYF
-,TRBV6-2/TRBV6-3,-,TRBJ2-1,TGTGCCAGCAGTTACCCCCGAGGCCGGAGCTCCTACAATGAGCAGTTCTTC,CASSYPRGRSSYNEQFF
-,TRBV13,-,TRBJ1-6,TGTGCCAGCAGCGTAGACAGGTCGTCGTCCTATAATTCACCCCTCCACTTT,CASSVDRSSSYNSPLHF
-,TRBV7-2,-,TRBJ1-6,TGTGCCAGCAGGAGGTCCTCAATCGTCTCCTATAATTCACCCCTCCACTTT,CASRRSSIVSYNSPLHF
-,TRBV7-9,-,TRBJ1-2,TGTGCCAGCAGCTTAACGACAGAAGGGGGCTACACCTTC,CASSLTTEGGYTF